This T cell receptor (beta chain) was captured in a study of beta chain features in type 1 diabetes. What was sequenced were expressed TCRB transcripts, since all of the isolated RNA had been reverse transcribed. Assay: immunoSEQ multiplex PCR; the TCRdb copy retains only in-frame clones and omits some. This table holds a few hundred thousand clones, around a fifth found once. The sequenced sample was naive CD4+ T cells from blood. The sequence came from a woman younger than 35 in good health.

CDR3 region: CASSSTLTFPGANVLTF. The CDR3 DNA follows: TGCGCCAGCAGCAGTACCTTAACTTTCCCAGGGGCCAACGTCCTGACTTTC. The chain links TRBV4-1 to TRBJ2-6, with D unresolved. CDR3 length: 17 amino acids. The V gene's germline CDR1 is MGHRA and CDR2 YSYEKL. The V end was cut by 5 bases, the J end by 4 bases, with 18 bases between.